The next 14 T cell receptor beta chains were all read from a single sample in a study of blood T cell repertoires in COVID-19. TCRdb's table, derived via immunoSEQ multiplex PCR, lists solely in-frame clones and lacks some. The sample has over 200,000 clones; around four fifths are singletons. The specimen sequenced was peripheral blood. The source of these receptors is a woman aged 50 to 65 with acute or convalescent COVID-19.

The chain couples TRBV2 to TRBJ1-2, with D tentatively TRBD1 (5 bases). The CDR3 has 14 residues. Trimming cost V 0 bases and J 8 bases, with 13 bases left between them. CDR1 is SNHLY and CDR2 is FYNNEI in the germline V gene. As DNA, the CDR3 is TGTGCCAGCAGTGAAGCGGTAGGGGACTTAGGCTACACCTTC. Translating gives CASSEAVGDLGYTF.

The gene calls are TRBV19 and TRBJ2-7; D not resolved. The CDR3 consists of 14 residues. Germline-derived CDR1 and CDR2 are LNHDA and SQIVND (reference sequence). Trimming removed 3 bases from V and 5 bases from J, with 14 bases in between. The CDR3 spells CASSIQVSPDEQYF. CDR3 DNA: TGTGCCAGTAGTATCCAGGTGTCCCCTGACGAGCAGTACTTC.

This clone was seen only a few times. CDR3 in amino acids: CASSLGGQVNSPLHF. CDR3 nucleotides: TGTGCCAGCAGTTTAGGGGGACAGGTTAATTCACCCCTCCACTTT. This chain links TRBV27 with TRBJ1-6, with TRBD1 matching 8 bases. V shed 2 bases and J 6 bases; nucleotides not matched to a gene: 3. The CDR3 is 15 residues long. Germline CDR1 is MNHEY and CDR2 is SMNVEV (reference sequence).

The V and J genes are TRBV5-5 and TRBJ2-7; D perhaps matches TRBD1 (5 bases). In germline, CDR1 is SGHKS, CDR2 YYEKEE (reference sequence). The CDR3 is made up of 16 amino acids. The ends were cut back, 1 base at V and 1 base at J, with 15 bases in the middle. The CDR3 reads CASSLSDTVISYEQYF. The CDR3 nucleotides are TGTGCCAGCAGCTTGTCGGACACCGTCATATCCTACGAGCAGTACTTC.

Sample share makes this clone medium-sized. Other nucleotide sequences in the sample specify the same CDR3. The J gene is TRBJ2-1, the V gene TRBV6-4; 10 bases line up with TRBD2. There are 14 residues in the CDR3. The germline V gene encodes CDR1 MRHNA and CDR2 SNTAGT. The J segment lost 4 bases and the V segment lost 4 bases, leaving 1 base of the junction unmatched. CDR3 DNA: TGTGCCAGCAGTGTACTAGCGGGATACAATGAGCAGTTCTTC. Translated: CASSVLAGYNEQFF.

The chain joins TRBV10-3 to TRBJ2-1; unclear D gene. With 3 bases removed from V and 0 bases from J, the gap between germline ends came to 9 bases. CDR3 length: 15 residues. CDR1 ENHRY and CDR2 SYGVKD come from the germline V gene. In DNA, the CDR3 is TGTGCCATCAGTGATCACTTGAGCTCCTACAATGAGCAGTTCTTC. This translates into CAISDHLSSYNEQFF.

This clone showed up just once. The DNA is omitted, as the CDR3 cannot be located on it reliably, and the CDR3 follows TCRdb's listing. The rearrangement uses TRBV12-2 and TRBJ1-2; TRBD1, the table's D call, was not compared with the DNA. TRBV12-2 is noted as a pseudogene. Inclusive of both ends, the CDR3 amounts to 16 amino acids. The CDR3 sequence: CAGVGQGAVLGGSATF.

V gene TRBV20-1 combines with J gene TRBJ1-5; tentative D call: TRBD1 (5 bases). From germline, CDR1 is DFQATT and CDR2 SNEGSKA (reference sequence). Trimming cost V 6 bases and J 0 bases, with 15 bases left between them. CDR3 length: 15 amino acids. CDR3 in amino acids: CSASFRQNSNQPQHF. The CDR3 DNA is TGCAGTGCGAGTTTCCGACAGAATAGCAATCAGCCCCAGCATTTT.

This chain joins TRBV5-1 and TRBJ2-2, with 12 bases that match TRBD1. The junction had 7 bases not matched to a gene; V was cut back by 2 bases and J by 2 bases. The CDR3 is 18 residues long. In germline, CDR1 is SGHRS, CDR2 YFSETQ. The CDR3 sequence: CASSLAGTGGINTGELFF. As DNA, the CDR3 is TGCGCCAGCAGCTTAGCCGGGACAGGGGGCATTAACACCGGGGAGCTGTTTTTT.

The table lists this clone with many counts. The rearrangement links TRBV27 to TRBJ2-5; D perhaps matches TRBD2 (5 bases). This CDR3 spans 14 amino acids. CDR1 is MNHEY and CDR2 is SMNVEV in the germline V gene (reference sequence). V lost 0 bases, J lost 4 bases, and 9 bases lay in between. The CDR3: CASSLSRAGETQYF. The CDR3 coding sequence is TGTGCCAGCAGTTTATCTCGGGCGGGAGAGACCCAGTACTTC.

V gene TRBV12-3 or TRBV12-4 combines with J gene TRBJ2-7, with D possibly being TRBD2 (5 bases). This CDR3 has 11 amino acids. Trimming removed 8 bases at V and 5 bases at J, with 10 bases between. Written as DNA, the CDR3 is TGTGCCAGCGGCGGAGGCGACGAGCAGTACTTC. This sequence encodes CASGGGDEQYF.

The chain carries TRBV10-3 and TRBJ2-5, with 9 bases matching TRBD2. Germline V gene lookup returns CDR1 ENHRY and CDR2 SYGVKD. V shed 2 bases and J 6 bases; nucleotides not matched to a gene: 13. CDR3 size: 17 residues. The CDR3 region has the DNA TGTGCCATCAGTGAGCGTGGGGGCGGGAGGGCCGGAAAGACCCAGTACTTC. Amino acids: CAISERGGGRAGKTQYF.

The chain couples TRBV6-1 to TRBJ2-1, with 10 positions matching TRBD2. Germline loops: CDR1 MNHNS, CDR2 SASEGT. V gave up 0 bases and J gave up 9 bases; unmatched junction bases: 8. This CDR3 has 16 residues. In DNA form, the CDR3 reads TGTGCCAGCAGTGAAGCTGGAGCGGGAGGGCCTAGTGAGCAGTTCTTC. Protein product: CASSEAGAGGPSEQFF.

Points on this clone: The sample holds other DNA sequences that translate to the same CDR3. V is TRBV5-1 and J is TRBJ1-2, with TRBD1 matching 8 bases. The J segment lost 8 bases and the V segment lost 3 bases, leaving 9 bases of the junction unmatched. CDR1 is SGHRS, CDR2 YFSETQ, per germline. The CDR3 is 14 amino acids. CDR3: CASSYDRGPGGYTF. The CDR3 DNA follows: TGCGCCAGCAGCTACGACAGGGGCCCGGGAGGCTACACCTTC. The complete variable domain, with remaining parts taken from reference TRBV5-1 and TRBJ1-2, reads KAGVTQTPRYLIKTRGQQVTLSCSPISGHRSVSWYQQTPGQGLQFLFEYFSETQRNKGNFPGRFSGRQFSNSRSEMNVSTLELGDSALYLCASSYDRGPGGYTFGSGTRLTVV.